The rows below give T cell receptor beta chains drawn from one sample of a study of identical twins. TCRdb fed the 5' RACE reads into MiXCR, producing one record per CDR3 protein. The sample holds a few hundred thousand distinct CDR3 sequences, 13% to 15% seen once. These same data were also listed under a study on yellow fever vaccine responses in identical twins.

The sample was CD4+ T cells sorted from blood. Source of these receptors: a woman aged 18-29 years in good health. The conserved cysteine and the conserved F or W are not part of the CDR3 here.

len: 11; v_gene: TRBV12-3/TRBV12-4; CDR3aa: ASTRYGENTIY
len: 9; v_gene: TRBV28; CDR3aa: ASSLGYEAF
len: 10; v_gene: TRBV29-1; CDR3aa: SVDTTNYGYT
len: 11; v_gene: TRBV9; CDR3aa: ASSVGGTGELF
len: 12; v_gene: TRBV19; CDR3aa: ATQRDGPYNEQF
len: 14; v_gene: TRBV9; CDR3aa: ASSVLAGRNTGELF
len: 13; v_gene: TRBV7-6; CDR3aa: ASSLVIPPGETQY
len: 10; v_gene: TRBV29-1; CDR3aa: SVGLGGQPQH
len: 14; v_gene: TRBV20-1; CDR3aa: SARTSGGRGRNEQF
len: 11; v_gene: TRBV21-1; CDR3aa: ASSRGTRETQY
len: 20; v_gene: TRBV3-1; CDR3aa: ASSQGSGLAGGLPSSYNEQF
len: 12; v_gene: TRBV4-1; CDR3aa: ASSQGQRYNEQF
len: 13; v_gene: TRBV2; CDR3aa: ASGRYSSGANVLT
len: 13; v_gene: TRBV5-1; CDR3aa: ASSLVATLSNEQF
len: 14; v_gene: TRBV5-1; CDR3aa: ASSLILVRDTGELF
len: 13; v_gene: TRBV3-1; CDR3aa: ASSQGTLTHYEQY
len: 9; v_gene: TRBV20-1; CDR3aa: SARGTGGYT
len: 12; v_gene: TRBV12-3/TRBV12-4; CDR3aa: ASIQQGLGETQY
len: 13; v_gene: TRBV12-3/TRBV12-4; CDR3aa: ASRPSTSGRSEQY
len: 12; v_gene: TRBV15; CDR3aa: ATRTGGGTDTQY
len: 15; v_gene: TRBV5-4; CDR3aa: ASSGPGTSGIVDTQF
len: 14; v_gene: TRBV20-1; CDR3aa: SASLTSGGAGETQY
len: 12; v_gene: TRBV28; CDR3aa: ASSQTGLNSPLH
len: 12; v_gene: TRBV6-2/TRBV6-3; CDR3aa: ASSSRLAGGEQY
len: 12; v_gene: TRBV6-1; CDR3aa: ASTQTTGLTEAF
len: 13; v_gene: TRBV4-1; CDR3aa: ASSQVGTSQETQY
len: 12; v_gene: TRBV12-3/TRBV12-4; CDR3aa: ASKITGSYNEQF
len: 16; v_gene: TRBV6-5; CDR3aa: ASSYSGDQGLAKNIQY
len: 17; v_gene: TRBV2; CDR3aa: ASSEALRASGLAKNIQY
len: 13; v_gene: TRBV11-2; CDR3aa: ASSLRTSGYNEQF
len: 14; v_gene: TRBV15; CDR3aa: ATSNEGASGNNEQF
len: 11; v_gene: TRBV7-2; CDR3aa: ASSRDSTGGYT
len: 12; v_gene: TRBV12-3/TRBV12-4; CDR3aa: ASSWQGAGTEAF
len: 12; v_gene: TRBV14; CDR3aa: ASSQRVPNNEQF
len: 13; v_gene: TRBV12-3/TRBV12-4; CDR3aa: ASSFTGGNSGELF
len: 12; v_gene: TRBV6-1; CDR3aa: ASTPSGYAGELF
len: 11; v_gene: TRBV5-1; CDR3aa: ASRQPPYNEQF
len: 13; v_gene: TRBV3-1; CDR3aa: ASSETGGAVYEQY
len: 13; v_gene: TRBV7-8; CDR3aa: ASSPLGPLNTEAF
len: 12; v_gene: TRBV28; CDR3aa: ASRRGGATDTQY
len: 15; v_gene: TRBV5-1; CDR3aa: ASSLHPPGDMNTEAF
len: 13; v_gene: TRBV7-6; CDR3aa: ASSTGLAGGNEQF
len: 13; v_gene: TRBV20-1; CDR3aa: SARDSGRARDTQY
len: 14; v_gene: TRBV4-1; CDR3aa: ASSQDPSGGRNEQF
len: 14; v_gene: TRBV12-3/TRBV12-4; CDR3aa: ASSPGQGGPFEPQH
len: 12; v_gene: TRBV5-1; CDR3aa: ASSLARTGYGYT
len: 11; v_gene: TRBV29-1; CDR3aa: SADWTDGSGYT
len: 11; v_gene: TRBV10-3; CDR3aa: AISVLENNEQF
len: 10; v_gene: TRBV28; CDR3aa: ASTSRGGEQF
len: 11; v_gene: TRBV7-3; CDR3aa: ASSPGTFDEQY
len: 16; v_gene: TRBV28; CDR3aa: ASSLYGPSGGPGDTQY
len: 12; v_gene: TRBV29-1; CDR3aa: SVESGAPTDTQY
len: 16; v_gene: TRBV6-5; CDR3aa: ASSYRGGRGTSTGEQY
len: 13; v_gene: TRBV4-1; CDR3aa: ASSPAGFRTDTQY
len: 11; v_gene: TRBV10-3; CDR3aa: AIRRGFNYSYT
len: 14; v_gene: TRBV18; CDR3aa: ASSPPARVQSGEQY
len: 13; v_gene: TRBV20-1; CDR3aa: SAKTAASTNEKLF
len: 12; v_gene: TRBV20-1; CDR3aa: SAGSDRLNTEAF
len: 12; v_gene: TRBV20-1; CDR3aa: SAIRDAQNTEAF